This TCR beta chain emerged from a study of T cells in Graves' hyperthyroidism and ophthalmopathy. Researchers amplified the TCR beta CDR3 regions from RNA transcripts. The TCR CDR3 first-round RT-PCR relied on the HTBI primer set. TCRdb ran MiXCR on the multiplex PCR reads and lists one entry per CDR3 protein. This table has around 600,000 distinct CDR3 sequences, over 12% appearing once. The CDR3 sequence is 14 residues long. In germline, CDR1 is SEHNR, CDR2 FQNEAQ (reference sequence). Trimming cost V 1 base and J 5 bases, with 9 bases left between them. Clinical symptoms, serum thyroxine and TRAb, thyroid ultrasound and orbital computed tomography were used for the diagnoses. This clonotype was seen repeatedly, ten times or more.

The sequencing sample was made of blood. The genes are TRBV7-9 and TRBJ2-4; tentative D call: TRBD1 (6 bases). The origin of this receptor is a woman aged 18-30 years with Graves' ophthalmopathy. The CDR3 protein is CASSLVTGQNIQYF. The CDR3 DNA reads TGTGCCAGCAGCTTAGTTACAGGGCAAAACATTCAGTACTTC.